This T cell receptor (beta chain) was retrieved from a study of shared clonotypes between healthy human individuals. For the study at large: Each donor had three CD4 naive, three CD4 memory, two CD8 naive and one CD8 memory plate.

Regarding this clone: Its antigen is not known.

The study's findings and limits: The sharing of around 5% of naive CD4 clonotypes was seen across a few donors.

CD8 cells classed as naive were CD45RO-negative and positively selected for CCR7, excluding terminally differentiated effector memory CD45RA+ cells. Authors' methods: Junction-only sequences without quality scores were provided by ImmunoSEQ, so filtering was different. Produced via immunoSEQ multiplex PCR; TCRdb's table is partial and in-frame only. V and J calls and clone size are those listed in that table; D and trimming were worked out from the DNA. This table holds millions of clones, approximately 94% found once. Trimming at V came to 6 bases and at J to 2 bases, leaving 5 bases not matched to a gene. This CDR3 comprises 14 residues. The germline gives CDR1 MNHNY, CDR2 SVGAGI (reference sequence).

The chain employs TRBV6-6 and TRBJ2-7; 9 bases align to TRBD2. Specimen: naive CD8+ T cells sorted from blood. The receptor's source is a man aged 18 to 30 in good health. The CDR3 nucleotides read TGTGCCAGCAGCCCATCTAGCGGGGCCTACGAGCAGTACTTC. Its protein is CASSPSSGAYEQYF.